This entry describes one T cell receptor (beta chain). Its antigen has not been determined. Qualities for individual bases were not recorded, and no much larger clone is one base off. This record comes from a study of T cell repertoires in cytomegalovirus infection (dated by TCRdb to between 2018 and 2021). A note on the overall study: The HLA type of each donor mattered for the analysis, because public TCR beta signatures pointed to carriage of CMV infection along with the matching HLA type.

The germline V gene (reference sequence) yields SEHNR for CDR1 and FQNEAQ for CDR2. V is cut by 2 bases and J by 5 bases, and the space between the germline ends is 11 bases. The CDR3, from cysteine to phenylalanine, totals 14 residues. The CDR3 DNA has 42 bases and is translated from base 1. TCRdb records Illumina HiSeq 1500 as the sequencer. The raw public reads went through TCRdb reprocessing: fastp at Q25, MiXCR clone calling, in-frame beta chains kept. CDR3 protein duplicates are merged, each entry listing the most common genes and DNA. This sample has some 680,000 distinct CDR3 sequences in its table, and roughly a third of those were observed once. The ten largest account for around 2.6% of the sample. Beyond this particular receptor, the publication reports: The ex vivo response was dominated by HLA-C-restricted CMV-specific TCR beta clonotypes, which also provided the single most frequent clonotype in two of eight donors. Carriers of CMV infection plus the relevant HLA type were discriminated by the cumulative frequency of public TCR beta family members in the study cohort and in an independent approximately 340-donor cohort.

The sample taken for sequencing was PBMCs. This TCR was sampled from a human donor in good health (CMV status not recorded). Some clones in this sample may be carry-over from other donors' samples. Recombination linked TRBV7-9 to TRBJ2-3; the D gene identity is not certain. The CDR3 sequence is CASSLPRNEDTQYF. The nucleotides read TGTGCCAGCAGCTTACCCCGGAACGAAGATACGCAGTATTTT.